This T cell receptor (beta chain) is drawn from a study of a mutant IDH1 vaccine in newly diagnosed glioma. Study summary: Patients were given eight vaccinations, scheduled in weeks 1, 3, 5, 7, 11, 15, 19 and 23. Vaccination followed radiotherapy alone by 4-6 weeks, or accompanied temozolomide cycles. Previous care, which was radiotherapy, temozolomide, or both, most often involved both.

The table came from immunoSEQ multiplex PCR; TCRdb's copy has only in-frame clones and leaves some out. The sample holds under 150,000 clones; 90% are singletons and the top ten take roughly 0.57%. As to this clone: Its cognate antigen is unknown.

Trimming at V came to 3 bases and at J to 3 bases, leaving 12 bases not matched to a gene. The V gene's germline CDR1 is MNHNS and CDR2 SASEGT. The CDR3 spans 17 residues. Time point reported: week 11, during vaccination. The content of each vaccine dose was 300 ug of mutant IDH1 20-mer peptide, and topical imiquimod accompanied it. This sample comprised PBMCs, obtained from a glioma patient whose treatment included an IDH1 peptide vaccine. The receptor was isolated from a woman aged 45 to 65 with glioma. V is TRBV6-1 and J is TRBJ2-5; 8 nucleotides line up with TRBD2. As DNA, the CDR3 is TGTGCCAGCAGTGATTATTCTCGGCGGGAGGTTGAAGAGACCCAGTACTTC. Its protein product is CASSDYSRREVEETQYF.